One sample yielded the 16 T cell receptor beta chains listed below, sequenced in a study of T cell repertoires in cytomegalovirus infection. Each CDR3 protein is one row after TCRdb ran MiXCR on the reads. The repertoire consists of more than 500,000 distinct CDR3 sequences, with 16% occurring once and the leading ten covering roughly a quarter. Specimen: CD8+ T cells from PBMCs. Receptors were obtained from a human donor in good health (CMV status not recorded). Some clones in this sample may be carry-over from other donors' samples.

The V and J genes are TRBV12-3 or TRBV12-4 and TRBJ2-5; maybe TRBD2 (6 bases). Trimming pared 5 bases from V and 2 bases from J, leaving 21 bases between. The CDR3 loop spans 17 amino acids. CDR3 sequence (DNA): TGTGCCAGCAGTCACCTTACGGATCGGGAGAAACAAGAGACCCAGTACTTC. Its protein is CASSHLTDREKQETQYF.

V gene TRBV27 combines with J gene TRBJ2-3; 11 bases map to TRBD1. This CDR3 has 16 residues. The germline V gene has CDR1 MNHEY and CDR2 SMNVEV (reference sequence). The trim removed 5 bases at V and 5 bases at J, leaving 9 bases unmatched. CDR3 nucleotides: TGTGCCAGCAGTCCGAGAGGGACAGGGGGTCGAGATACGCAGTATTTT. Translation: CASSPRGTGGRDTQYF.

This clonotype was observed at least ten times. The gene calls are TRBV6-6 and TRBJ2-7, with 7 bases aligning to TRBD1. Germline V gives CDR1 MNHNY, CDR2 SVGAGI (reference sequence). The CDR3 contains 14 residues. Unmatched junction bases numbered 8, after V lost 2 bases and J lost 7 bases. In nucleotides, the CDR3 is TGTGCCAGCAGTTACGGTTCACAGGGGATGGAGCAGTACTTC. Amino acids: CASSYGSQGMEQYF.

There are many counts of this clonotype. V and J are TRBV7-9 and TRBJ2-1; D is tentatively TRBD1 or TRBD2 (5 bases each). CDR1 is SEHNR, CDR2 FQNEAQ, per germline (reference sequence). The CDR3 loop spans 15 amino acids. Deletions cut 6 bases from V and 5 bases from J, with 17 bases between. CDR3 loop: CASSRGTNGHNEQFF. CDR3 nucleotides: TGTGCCAGCAGTCGAGGGACCAACGGCCACAATGAGCAGTTCTTC.

On this clonotype itself: Its ends do not fully match the called genes, so a read error is possible. V and J are TRBV11-2 and TRBJ2-1; D is unclear. The CDR3 is made up of 11 amino acids. CDR1 is SGHAT and CDR2 is FQNNGV in the germline V gene. The DNA of the CDR3 is TGTGCCAGCAGCTCCCCCCATGAGCAGTTATTC. Residues: CASSSPHEQLF.

This clonotype was seen ten or more times. The V and J genes are TRBV7-9 and TRBJ1-4, with D possibly matching TRBD1 (5 bases). The CDR3 loop spans 15 amino acids. Germline CDR1 and CDR2: SEHNR and FQNEAQ (reference sequence). Trimming took 5 bases from V and 8 from J, leaving 18 bases between them. In nucleotides, the CDR3 is TGTGCCAGCAGCCCGCCGGGGCAAGGTCAGGAAAAACTGTTTTTT. Translating it yields CASSPPGQGQEKLFF.

The gene calls are TRBV19 and TRBJ1-5, with D perhaps matching TRBD1 (5 bases). The CDR3 loop spans 15 amino acids. Deletions cut 7 bases from V and 1 base from J, with 14 bases between. Per germline, CDR1 LNHDA and CDR2 SQIVND (reference sequence). CDR3 protein: CASTLVGESNQPQHF. As DNA, the CDR3 is TGTGCCAGTACTCTGGTGGGGGAGAGCAATCAGCCCCAGCATTTT.

This clonotype came up many times. V gene TRBV9 combines with J gene TRBJ1-5; no definite D call. Looked up from germline, CDR1 is SGDLS and CDR2 is YYNGEE. Trimming shortened V by 0 bases and J by 2 bases, and 9 bases separated the two germline ends. The CDR3 length is 15 residues. CDR3 in amino acids: CASSVGGGGNQPQHF. CDR3 in DNA: TGTGCCAGCAGCGTAGGGGGTGGGGGCAATCAGCCCCAGCATTTT. The whole variable domain, filled in from reference TRBV9 and TRBJ1-5, reads DSGVTQTPKHLITATGQRVTLRCSPRSGDLSVYWYQQSLDQGLQFLIQYYNGEERAKGNILERFSAQQFPDLHSELNLSSLELGDSALYFCASSVGGGGNQPQHFGDGTRLSIL.

Ten or more counts support this clonotype. The chain links TRBV7-8 to TRBJ1-5; D might be TRBD1 (6 bases). The CDR3 extends over 14 amino acids. Trimming took 5 bases from V and 7 from J, leaving 15 bases between them. CDR1 SGHVS and CDR2 FQNEAQ come from the germline V gene. The CDR3 region has the DNA TGTGCCAGCAGCGCCGGCCCCGGGGGCCAGCCCCAGCATTTT. The encoded protein is CASSAGPGGQPQHF.

This clonotype was counted at least ten times. Sequence at one end of the junction differs from germline and may be a read error. The chain couples TRBV6-5 to TRBJ2-7; 7 nucleotides align to TRBD2. The CDR3 is 12 residues long. CDR1 is MNHEY, CDR2 SVGAGI, per germline. CDR3 coding DNA: TGTGCGAGCAGGGCGGGAGCCCACGAGCAGTACTTC. It is translated as CASRAGAHEQYF.

This clonotype turned up a few times. The rearrangement links TRBV13 to TRBJ2-3, with D hard to call. Trimming took off 0 bases at V and 2 bases at J, with 9 bases between the two ends. Germline assignment: CDR1 PRHDT and CDR2 FYEKMQ (reference sequence). The CDR3 has 15 amino acids. The CDR3 sequence is CASSLGSRNTDTQYF. For the CDR3, the DNA is TGTGCCAGCAGCTTAGGCAGCAGGAACACAGATACGCAGTATTTT.

Concerning this clonotype itself: A much larger clone is a single base away; this may be a read error. The chain couples TRBV7-4 to TRBJ2-7, with D hard to call. Trimming took off 3 bases at V and 5 bases at J, with 5 bases between the two ends. CDR3 size: 11 residues. The germline V gene has CDR1 SGHVT and CDR2 SQSDAQ. The CDR3 DNA reads as TGTGCCAGCAGCTTCACCCACGAGCAGTACTTC. This codes for CASSFTHEQYF.

The V and J genes are TRBV27 and TRBJ2-5, with D hard to call. The CDR3 contains 14 residues. The germline CDR1 and CDR2 sequences are MNHEY and SMNVEV (reference sequence). V was cut by 2 bases and J by 2 bases, with 9 bases left in between. CDR3 coding DNA: TGTGCCAGCAGTTTAAGGGCACGGCAAGAGACCCAGTACTTC. Translation gives CASSLRARQETQYF.

At least ten counts were recorded for this clonotype. The chain carries TRBV7-6 and TRBJ2-5, with 8 bases fitting TRBD1. The germline CDR1 and CDR2 sequences are SGHVS and FNYEAQ. This CDR3 has 16 residues. V was pared by 5 bases and J by 5 bases, with 13 bases of the junction left unmatched. Written as DNA, the CDR3 is TGTGCCAGCAGCACTCCGACAGGGGAAACAAGTGAGACCCAGTACTTC. This translates into CASSTPTGETSETQYF.

This clonotype was counted only a few times. The junction departs from the called germline gene at one end, perhaps through a read error. V gene TRBV6-6 combines with J gene TRBJ2-7; TRBD2 is a possible D gene (6 bases). The germline V gene encodes CDR1 MNHNY and CDR2 SVGAGI (reference sequence). The CDR3 covers 11 residues. CDR3 amino acids: CASSQNREQDF. The CDR3 nucleotides are TGTGCCAGCAGTCAAAACCGGGAGCAGGACTTC.

This clonotype showed up many times. V and J are TRBV7-9 and TRBJ2-2, with TRBD2 matching 12 bases. The CDR3 contains 18 residues. Unmatched junction bases numbered 10, after V lost 4 bases and J lost 4 bases. Germline V gene sequence: CDR1 SEHNR, CDR2 FQNEAQ (reference sequence). CDR3 region: CASSWTSGTHPSTGELFF. The CDR3 bases are TGTGCCAGCAGCTGGACTAGCGGGACCCATCCGAGCACCGGGGAGCTGTTTTTT.